These 22 T cell receptor beta chains were sequenced from one sample in a study of blood T cells in healthy people across ages. It was with a sample-barcoded 5' primer and a J-beta primer mix that a second PCR of roughly 7 to 12 cycles was run. Each CDR3 protein gets one entry after TCRdb re-called the 5' RACE reads with MiXCR. The sample yields about 930,000 distinct CDR3 sequences, just under 30% seen once. The data also belong to a second study, concerning T cells of mothers and their children.

The sample taken for sequencing was blood. All receptors derive from a woman between 35 and 50 years old in good health.

The gene calls are TRBV20-1 and TRBJ2-2; D is possibly TRBD2 (7 bases). CDR3 length equals 16 residues. V gave up 1 base and J gave up 3 bases, with 15 bases separating them. Germline V gives CDR1 DFQATT, CDR2 SNEGSKA (reference sequence). This CDR3 reads CSARVRGAWDTGELFF. CDR3 nucleotide sequence: TGCAGTGCTAGAGTTCGGGGGGCGTGGGACACCGGGGAGCTGTTTTTT.

This clonotype was observed many times. V gene TRBV21-1 combines with J gene TRBJ2-7; the table's D call, TRBD1, was not checked against the DNA. TRBV21-1 is labeled a pseudogene. This CDR3 spans 14 amino acids. The CDR3 spells CASSKGQGRWEQYF. The CDR3 region has the DNA TGTGCCAGCAGCAAAGGACAGGGTAGGTGGGAGCAGTACTTC.

The rearrangement links TRBV12-3 or TRBV12-4 to TRBJ2-1, with 8 positions matching TRBD2. V shed 6 bases and J 7 bases; nucleotides not matched to a gene: 11. The CDR3 extends over 15 amino acids. CDR3 bases: TGTGCCAGCAGCCGTGCGGGGGGCCCTGCGAATGAGCAGTTCTTC. This sequence encodes CASSRAGGPANEQFF.

This clonotype occurred a few times. The genes are TRBV9 and TRBJ1-1; D gene unclear. This CDR3 contains 13 residues. Between the trimmed V and J ends, which lost 0 bases and 2 bases, there was a span of 5 bases. Germline CDR1 is SGDLS and CDR2 is YYNGEE. The CDR3 sequence is CASSVESNTEAFF. The CDR3 DNA is TGTGCCAGCAGCGTAGAATCCAACACTGAAGCTTTCTTT.

The chain uses TRBV27 and TRBJ2-1; D assignment may be TRBD1 or TRBD2 (6 bases each). The CDR3 is 14 residues long. CDR1 is MNHEY, CDR2 SMNVEV, per germline (reference sequence). The V end lost 4 bases, the J end lost 11 bases, and 18 bases lay between the germline ends. CDR3 loop: CASSSVTGGDKQFF. The CDR3 coding sequence is TGTGCCAGCAGTTCCGTGACAGGAGGGGATAAGCAGTTCTTC.

About this clonotype itself: A much larger clone lies one base from this, so it may be a read error. J is TRBJ2-1 and V is TRBV28; D is perhaps TRBD1 (5 bases). The CDR3 is made up of 13 amino acids. Germline V gene lookup returns CDR1 MDHEN and CDR2 SYDVKM. The CDR3 DNA follows: TGTGCCAGCACCTTGGACAACTACGATGAGCAGTTCTTC. Translating it yields CASTLDNYDEQFF.

This chain connects TRBV3-1 to TRBJ2-5, with 8 bases aligning to TRBD1. The J call is uncertain, as TRBJ2-7 better fits the DNA end. The germline CDR1 and CDR2 sequences are LGHDT and YNNKEL (reference sequence). The CDR3 is made up of 16 amino acids. CDR3 bases: TGTGCCAGCAGCCCGGCCGGGACAGGCTTCACCTGCGAGCAGTACTTC. This encodes CASSPAGTGFTCEQYF.

The chain joins TRBV3-1 to TRBJ1-1; the D gene is possibly TRBD1 (6 bases). The germline V and J ends were trimmed by 1 base and 6 bases, with 15 bases remaining between them. Germline-derived CDR1 and CDR2 are LGHDT and YNNKEL (reference sequence). CDR3 length: 15 residues. The CDR3 coding sequence is TGTGCCAGCAGCCAAGGAAGGGGGTCCTGGGCTGAAGCTTTCTTT. This encodes CASSQGRGSWAEAFF. The whole variable domain, remainder taken from reference TRBV3-1 and TRBJ1-1, is DTAVSQTPKYLVTQMGNDKSIKCEQNLGHDTMYWYKQDSKKFLKIMFSYNNKELIINETVPNRFSPKSPDKAHLNLHINSLELGDSAVYFCASSQGRGSWAEAFFGQGTRLTVV.

This chain joins TRBV20-1 and TRBJ2-5; TRBD2 might be the D (5 bases). V lost 0 bases to trimming and J lost 7 bases, with 27 bases between them. Looked up from germline, CDR1 is DFQATT and CDR2 is SNEGSKA (reference sequence). This CDR3 comprises 18 residues. The CDR3 DNA is TGCAGTGCTAGAGATCCCCTAAAGGCTAGCCGGGGATTAGGGACCCAGTACTTC. Its protein product is CSARDPLKASRGLGTQYF.

This clonotype was detected a few times. The V gene is TRBV6-1, the J gene TRBJ1-5; 8 bases agree with TRBD1. There are 17 residues in the CDR3. V gave up 5 bases and J gave up 3 bases; unmatched junction bases: 12. Germline CDR1 is MNHNS and CDR2 is SASEGT. The chain's CDR3 is CASSRTAGTGSNQPQHF. The CDR3 DNA is TGTGCCAGCAGTCGAACCGCCGGGACAGGTTCCAATCAGCCCCAGCATTTT.

V gene TRBV5-1 combines with J gene TRBJ1-3; D gene ambiguous. The V and J ends lost 1 base and 1 base respectively, with 9 bases between them. The CDR3 runs to 15 residues. Germline V gene lookup returns CDR1 SGHRS and CDR2 YFSETQ. Here the CDR3 reads CASSLKTASGNTIYF. CDR3 DNA sequence: TGCGCCAGCAGCTTGAAGACTGCGTCTGGAAACACCATATATTTT.

This rearrangement joins TRBV9 to TRBJ2-4, with D unclear. V lost 4 bases to trimming and J lost 13 bases, with 18 bases between them. Germline V gives CDR1 SGDLS, CDR2 YYNGEE. The length of the CDR3 is 13 residues. As DNA, the CDR3 is TGTGCCAGCAGCACCACGTCAATGAGAGAGCAGTACTTC. Encoded protein: CASSTTSMREQYF.

About this clonotype: Being one base from a much bigger clone, this may be a read error. The V gene is TRBV5-1, the J gene TRBJ2-6; 9 nucleotides match TRBD1. This CDR3 has 18 residues. V trimming: 4 bases; J trimming: 4 bases; junction bases outside the gene matches: 12. In germline, CDR1 is SGHRS, CDR2 YFSETQ. The CDR3 bases are TGCGCCAGCAGCCGAACGGCTAGGACAGGGGCCGGGGCCAACGTCCTGACTTTC. Translating gives CASSRTARTGAGANVLTF.

At least ten counts were recorded for this clonotype. The chain recombines TRBV12-3 or TRBV12-4 with TRBJ2-1; D is uncertain. The germline V and J ends were trimmed by 4 bases and 8 bases, with 12 bases remaining between them. The CDR3 runs to 13 residues. The chain's CDR3 is CASSSGGFYEQFF. CDR3 in DNA: TGTGCCAGCAGTTCCGGTGGGTTTTATGAGCAGTTCTTC.

To note about this clonotype: This clone may be a read error of a much larger clone one base away. The rearrangement uses TRBV10-3 and TRBJ1-2; 7 nucleotides align to TRBD1. Germline V gene data show CDR1 as ENHRY and CDR2 as SYGVKD. CDR3 length equals 11 residues. The DNA for the CDR3 is TGTACCATCAGTGAGGGGACAGTCTACACCTTC. Translated, it gives CTISEGTVYTF.

This clonotype was observed a few times. The V and J genes are TRBV5-1 and TRBJ2-3; TRBD2 matches at 13 bases. The CDR3 loop spans 19 amino acids. Germline V gene data show CDR1 as SGHRS and CDR2 as YFSETQ. V lost 0 bases and J lost 0; bases outside the gene matches: 7. Here the CDR3 reads CASSLGRLAGGTSTDTQYF. The CDR3 nucleotides read TGCGCCAGCAGCTTGGGGCGACTAGCGGGGGGAACTAGCACAGATACGCAGTATTTT.

This clonotype came up a few times. The V and J genes are TRBV20-1 and TRBJ2-1; D is perhaps TRBD2 (6 bases). Trimming took 0 bases from V and 0 from J, leaving 12 bases between them. This CDR3 region has 16 residues. The germline V gene has CDR1 DFQATT and CDR2 SNEGSKA (reference sequence). CDR3 sequence: CSAREGGGYSYNEQFF. CDR3 sequence (DNA): TGCAGTGCTAGAGAAGGTGGGGGGTACTCCTACAATGAGCAGTTCTTC.

This clonotype came up a few times. V and J are TRBV12-3 or TRBV12-4 and TRBJ1-2; weak D call: TRBD1 (5 bases). This CDR3 has 19 residues. V lost 5 bases and J lost 2, with 27 bases in between. CDR3 nucleotides: TGTGCCAGCAGTCCCCCGAGGTGGGGGTCACCCTCTCGAAACTATGGCTACACCTTC. Residues: CASSPPRWGSPSRNYGYTF.

This clonotype was observed a handful of times. This chain uses TRBV6-5 with TRBJ1-5; D is unresolved. Germline CDR1 is MNHEY and CDR2 is SVGAGI. The CDR3 is 14 residues long. The germline V and J ends were trimmed by 2 bases and 4 bases, with 9 bases remaining between them. CDR3 amino acids: CASSYDHPNQPQHF. The CDR3 region has the DNA TGTGCCAGCAGTTACGATCACCCGAATCAGCCCCAGCATTTT.

The V and J genes are TRBV6-2 or TRBV6-3 and TRBJ2-7; no reliable D call. The CDR3 spans 14 residues. Per germline, CDR1 MNHEY and CDR2 SVGEGT. Trimming stripped 0 bases from V and 6 bases from J, with 12 bases between. The CDR3 DNA sequence: TGTGCCAGCAGTTACTCGACGCCCCCCCGCGAGCAGTACTTC. It yields the protein CASSYSTPPREQYF.

The chain links TRBV4-3 to TRBJ1-2, with 8 bases lining up with TRBD1. The ends lost 1 base at V and 7 bases at J; junction bases unmatched: 8. Per germline, CDR1 LGHNA and CDR2 YSLEER. This CDR3 spans 15 amino acids. DNA of the CDR3: TGCGCCAGCAGCCAAGCCGGGACAGGTTTCTCTGGCTACACCTTC. Encoded protein: CASSQAGTGFSGYTF.

This clonotype was found many times. The rearrangement uses TRBV30 and TRBJ2-3, with 10 nucleotides matching TRBD1. CDR3 size: 14 residues. The V and J ends lost 6 bases and 2 bases, in that order; junction bases with no gene match: 5. Looked up from germline, CDR1 is GTSNPN and CDR2 is SVGIG (reference sequence). In nucleotides, the CDR3 is TGTGCCTGCCCGGGACAGGGGCTCACAGATACGCAGTATTTT. Its translation: CACPGQGLTDTQYF.